This T cell receptor (beta chain) was sequenced for a study of CD8 T cells in ankylosing spondylitis (TCRdb year 2017). As for the study more broadly: The study set out to find disease-linked TCR variants by profiling T cell receptor beta repertoires in ankylosing spondylitis patients and healthy donors. Peripheral blood samples were taken, and synovial fluid was additionally collected from ankylosing spondylitis patients. The full study cohort was made up of roughly 25 ankylosing spondylitis patients and roughly 98 healthy donors.

The full study reports these points: The disease-linked clones showed a CD8+ phenotype and occurred at relatively low frequencies in peripheral blood. Significant enrichment of the disease-linked clones was reported in matched synovial fluid samples from ankylosing spondylitis patients. Some motif variants were previously reported in synovial fluid and blood of reactive arthritis patients, suggesting common disease-initiation mechanisms. A TCR beta motif of eight highly homologous amino acid variants appeared characteristic of blood from ankylosing spondylitis patients.

This clonotype has a handful of counts. Its specific antigen is unknown. No base quality information exists; no much larger clone differs at one position. Sequencing was performed on an Illumina HiSeq 2500. TCR beta libraries were prepared by quantitative 5'-RACE with molecular barcodes. On the authors' methods: A new computational method, built on a probabilistic model of VDJ rearrangement, was used to identify disease-linked TCR variants. In-frame beta chains were kept once TCRdb had trimmed the public reads at Q25 with fastp and called clones with MiXCR. Rows with one shared CDR3 protein collapse into an entry with the most common genes and DNA. These V and J calls derive from TCRdb rather than the authors' analysis. Here the sample has about 160,000 distinct CDR3 sequences; around 8.9% occur a single time. The leading ten clones occupy about 15% of the sample. The cysteine opens and the phenylalanine closes a CDR3 of 19 amino acids. Only CDR3 DNA is held: 57 bases, read in frame from base 1. Ends trimmed: V by 6 bases, J by 1 base; bases unmatched to a gene: 19. CDR1 and CDR2, looked up from the germline V gene, are KGHSH and LQKENI.

Sequencing was carried out using blood, either unsorted or a sorted T cell fraction (not recorded which). The chain couples TRBV18 to TRBJ2-7, with TRBD2 matching 9 junction bases. The sequence was obtained from a female donor with ankylosing spondylitis or in good health (not recorded which). The CDR3 has the sequence CASSPIPLKIAGASYEQYF. The DNA reads TGTGCCAGCTCCCCGATTCCCCTGAAAATAGCGGGAGCGTCCTACGAGCAGTACTTC. Full variable domain (CDR3 extended with the reference TRBV18 and TRBJ2-7 proteins): NAGVMQNPRHLVRRRGQEARLRCSPMKGHSHVYWYRQLPEEGLKFMVYLQKENIIDESGMPKERFSAEFPKEGPSILRIQQVVRGDSAAYFCASSPIPLKIAGASYEQYFGPGTRLTVT.